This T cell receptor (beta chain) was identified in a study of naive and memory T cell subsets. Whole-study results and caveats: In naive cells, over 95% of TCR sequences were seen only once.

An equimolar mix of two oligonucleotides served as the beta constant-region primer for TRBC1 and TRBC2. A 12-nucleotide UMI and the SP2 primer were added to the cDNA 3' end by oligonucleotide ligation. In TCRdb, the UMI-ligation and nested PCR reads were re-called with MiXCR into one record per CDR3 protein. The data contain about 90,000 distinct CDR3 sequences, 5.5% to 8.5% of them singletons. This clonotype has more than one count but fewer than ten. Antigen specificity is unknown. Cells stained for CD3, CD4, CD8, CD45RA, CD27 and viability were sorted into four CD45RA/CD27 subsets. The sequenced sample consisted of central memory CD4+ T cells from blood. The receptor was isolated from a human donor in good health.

The CDR3 region is CASSPGQGRNEQFF. The CDR3 coding sequence is TGTGCCAGCAGCCCTGGACAGGGTCGCAATGAGCAGTTCTTC. The chain employs TRBV11-2 and TRBJ2-1; TRBD1 aligns across 8 bases. The CDR3 length is 14 residues. V was pared by 5 bases and J by 6 bases, with 6 bases of the junction left unmatched. CDR1 is SGHAT and CDR2 is FQNNGV in the germline V gene.